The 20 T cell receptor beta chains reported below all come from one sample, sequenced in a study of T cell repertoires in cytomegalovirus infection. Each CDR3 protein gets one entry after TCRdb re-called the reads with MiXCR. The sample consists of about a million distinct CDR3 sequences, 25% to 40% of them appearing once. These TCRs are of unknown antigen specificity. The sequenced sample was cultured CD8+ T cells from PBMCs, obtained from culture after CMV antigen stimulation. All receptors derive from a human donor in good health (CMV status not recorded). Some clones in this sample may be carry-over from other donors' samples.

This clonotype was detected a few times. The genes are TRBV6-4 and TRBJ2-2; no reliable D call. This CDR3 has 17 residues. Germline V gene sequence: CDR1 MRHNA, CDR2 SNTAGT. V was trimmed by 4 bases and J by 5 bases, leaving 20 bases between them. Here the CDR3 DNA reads TGTGCCAGCAGTGCCCGACCCACACCGGGTGGTACCGGGGAGCTGTTTTTT. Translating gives CASSARPTPGGTGELFF.

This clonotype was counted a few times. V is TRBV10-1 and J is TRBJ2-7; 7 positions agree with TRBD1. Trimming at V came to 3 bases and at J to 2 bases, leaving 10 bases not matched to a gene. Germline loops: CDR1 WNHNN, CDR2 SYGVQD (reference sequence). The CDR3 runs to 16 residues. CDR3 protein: CASSDLRQGVPYEQYF. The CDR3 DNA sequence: TGCGCCAGCAGTGACCTCCGACAGGGAGTCCCCTACGAGCAGTACTTC.

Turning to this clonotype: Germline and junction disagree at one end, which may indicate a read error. This CDR3 is CASSLYTKAFF. The CDR3 DNA follows: TGCGCCAGCAGTCTTTACACTAAAGCTTTCTTT. The gene calls are TRBV10-2 and TRBJ1-1; no firm D call. This CDR3 has 11 amino acids. Germline CDR1 reads WSHSY; CDR2 reads SAAADI.

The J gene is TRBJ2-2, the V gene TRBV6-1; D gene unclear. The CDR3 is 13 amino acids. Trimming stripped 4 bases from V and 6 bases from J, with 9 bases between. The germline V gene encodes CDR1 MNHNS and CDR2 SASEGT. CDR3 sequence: CASSGPGAGELFF. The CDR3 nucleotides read TGTGCCAGCAGTGGCCCGGGCGCCGGGGAGCTGTTTTTT.

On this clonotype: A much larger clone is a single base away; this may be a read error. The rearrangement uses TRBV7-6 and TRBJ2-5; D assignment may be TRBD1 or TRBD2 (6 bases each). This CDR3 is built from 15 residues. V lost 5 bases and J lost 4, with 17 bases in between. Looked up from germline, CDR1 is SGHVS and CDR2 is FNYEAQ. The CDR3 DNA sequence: TGTGCCAGCAGCCTCGCCAGGGGCGGGGCAGAGACCCAGTACTTC. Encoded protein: CASSLARGGAETQYF.

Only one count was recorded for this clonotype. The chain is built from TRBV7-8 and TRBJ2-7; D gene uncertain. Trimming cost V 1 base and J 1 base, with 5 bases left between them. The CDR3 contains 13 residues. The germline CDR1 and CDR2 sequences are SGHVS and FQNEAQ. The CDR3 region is CASSLDTSYEQYV. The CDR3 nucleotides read TGTGCCAGCAGCTTAGACACGTCCTACGAGCAGTACGTC.

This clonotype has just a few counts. For the CDR3, the DNA is TGTGCCAGCAGTTACCCGGCAGGGTACCAAGAGACCCAGTACTTC. It specifies CASSYPAGYQETQYF. The chain has TRBV6-2 or TRBV6-3 and TRBJ2-5; TRBD1 is a possible D gene (5 bases). From germline, CDR1 is MNHEY and CDR2 SVGEGT. This CDR3 is 15 amino acids long. Between the trimmed V and J ends, which lost 2 bases and 0 bases, there was a span of 10 bases.

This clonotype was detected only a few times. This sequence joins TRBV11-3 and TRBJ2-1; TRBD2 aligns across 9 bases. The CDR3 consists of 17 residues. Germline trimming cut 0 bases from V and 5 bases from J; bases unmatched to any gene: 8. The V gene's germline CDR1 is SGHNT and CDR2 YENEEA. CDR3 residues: CASSLDGASGDHNEQFF. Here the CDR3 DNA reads TGTGCCAGCAGCTTAGATGGGGCTAGCGGGGACCACAATGAGCAGTTCTTC.

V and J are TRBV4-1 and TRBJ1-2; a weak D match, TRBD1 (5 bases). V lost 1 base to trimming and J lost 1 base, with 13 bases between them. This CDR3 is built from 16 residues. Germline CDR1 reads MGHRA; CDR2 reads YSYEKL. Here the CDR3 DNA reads TGCGCCAGCAGCCAAGGTTATGGGGGTTTTAACTATGGCTACACCTTC. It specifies CASSQGYGGFNYGYTF.

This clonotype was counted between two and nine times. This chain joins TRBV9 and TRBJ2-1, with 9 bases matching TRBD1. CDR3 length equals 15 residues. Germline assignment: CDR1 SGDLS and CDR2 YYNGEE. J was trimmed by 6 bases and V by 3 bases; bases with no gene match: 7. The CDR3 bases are TGTGCCAGCAGCGCTGCCGGGACAGGGACCAATGAGCAGTTCTTC. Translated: CASSAAGTGTNEQFF.

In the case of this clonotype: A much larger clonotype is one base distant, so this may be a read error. The CDR3 nucleotides are TGTGCCAGCAGCTCTAGTTTCTTCTACAATGAGCAGTTCTTC. It encodes CASSSSFFYNEQFF. The chain is built from TRBV7-6 and TRBJ2-1; D gene ambiguous. Germline CDR1 is SGHVS and CDR2 is FNYEAQ. Trimming shortened V by 4 bases and J by 3 bases, and 10 bases separated the two germline ends. This CDR3 spans 14 amino acids.

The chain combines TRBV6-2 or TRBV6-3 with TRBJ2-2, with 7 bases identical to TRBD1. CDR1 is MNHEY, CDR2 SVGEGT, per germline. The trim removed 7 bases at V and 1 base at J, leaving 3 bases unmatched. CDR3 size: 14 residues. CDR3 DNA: TGTGCCAGCAAGGGGGCCCTGAACACCGGGGAGCTGTTTTTT. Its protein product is CASKGALNTGELFF.

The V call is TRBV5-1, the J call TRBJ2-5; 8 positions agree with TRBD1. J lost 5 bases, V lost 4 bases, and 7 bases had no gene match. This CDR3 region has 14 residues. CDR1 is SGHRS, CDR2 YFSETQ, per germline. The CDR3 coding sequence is TGCGCCAGCAGCGGACAGGGTGGTATGGAGACCCAGTACTTC. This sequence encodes CASSGQGGMETQYF.

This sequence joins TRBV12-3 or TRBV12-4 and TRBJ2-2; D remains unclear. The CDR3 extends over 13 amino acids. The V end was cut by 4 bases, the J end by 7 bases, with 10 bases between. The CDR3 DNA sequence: TGTGCCAGCAGTTGGGGTTCCGGCGGGGAGCTGTTTTTT. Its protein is CASSWGSGGELFF.

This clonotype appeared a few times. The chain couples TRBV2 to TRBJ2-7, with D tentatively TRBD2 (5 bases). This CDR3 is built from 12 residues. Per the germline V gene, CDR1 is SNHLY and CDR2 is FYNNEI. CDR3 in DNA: TGTGCCAGCAGCGGTCGAAGCGGTAGCCTGCACGTC. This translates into CASSGRSGSLHV.

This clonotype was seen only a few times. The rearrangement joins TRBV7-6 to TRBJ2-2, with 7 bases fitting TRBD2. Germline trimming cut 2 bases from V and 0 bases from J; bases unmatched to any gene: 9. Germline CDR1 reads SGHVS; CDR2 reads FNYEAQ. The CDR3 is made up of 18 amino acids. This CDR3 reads CASSLYVSGYSNTGELFF. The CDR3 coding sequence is TGTGCCAGCAGCTTATATGTTAGCGGGTATTCGAACACCGGGGAGCTGTTTTTT.

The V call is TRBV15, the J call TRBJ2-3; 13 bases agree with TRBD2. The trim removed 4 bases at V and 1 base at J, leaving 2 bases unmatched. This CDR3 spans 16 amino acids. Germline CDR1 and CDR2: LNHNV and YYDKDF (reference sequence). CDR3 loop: CATSKGTSGGTDTQYF. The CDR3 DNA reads TGTGCCACCAGCAAAGGGACTAGCGGGGGCACAGATACGCAGTATTTT.

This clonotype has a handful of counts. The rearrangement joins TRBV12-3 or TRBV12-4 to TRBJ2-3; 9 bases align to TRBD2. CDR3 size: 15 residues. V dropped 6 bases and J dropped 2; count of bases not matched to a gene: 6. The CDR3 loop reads CASRQRGVSTDTQYF. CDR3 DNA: TGTGCCAGCAGGCAGCGGGGGGTATCCACAGATACGCAGTATTTT.

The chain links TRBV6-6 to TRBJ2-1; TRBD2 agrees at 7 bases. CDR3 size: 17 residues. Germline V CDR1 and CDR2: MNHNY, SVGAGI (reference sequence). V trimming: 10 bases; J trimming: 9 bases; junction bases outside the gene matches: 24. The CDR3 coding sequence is TGTGCCATAACAGGAGTCTCTGGAGCGGGGAAACTTGGTGAGCAGTTCTTC. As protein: CAITGVSGAGKLGEQFF.

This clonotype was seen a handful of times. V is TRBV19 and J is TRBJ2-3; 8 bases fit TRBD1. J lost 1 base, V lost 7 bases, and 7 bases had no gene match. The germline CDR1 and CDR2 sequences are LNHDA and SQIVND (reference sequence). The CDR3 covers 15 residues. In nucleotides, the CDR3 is TGTGCCAGTACATCAGGGGGCTGGGGCACAGATACGCAGTATTTT. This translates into CASTSGGWGTDTQYF. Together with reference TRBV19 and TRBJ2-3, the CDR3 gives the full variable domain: DGGITQSPKYLFRKEGQNVTLSCEQNLNHDAMYWYRQDPGQGLRLIYYSQIVNDFQKGDIAEGYSVSREKKESFPLTVTSAQKNPTAFYLCASTSGGWGTDTQYFGPGTRLTVL.